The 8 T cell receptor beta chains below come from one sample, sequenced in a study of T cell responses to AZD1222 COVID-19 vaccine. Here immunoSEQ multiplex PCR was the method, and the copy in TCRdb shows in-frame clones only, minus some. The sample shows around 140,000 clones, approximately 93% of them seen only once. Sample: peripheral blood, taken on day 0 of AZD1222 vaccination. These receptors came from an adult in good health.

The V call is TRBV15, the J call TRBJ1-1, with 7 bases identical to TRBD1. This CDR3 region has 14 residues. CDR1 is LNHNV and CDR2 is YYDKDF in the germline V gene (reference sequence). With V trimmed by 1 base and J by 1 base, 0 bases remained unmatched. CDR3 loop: CATSRAGGNTEAFF. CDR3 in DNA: TGTGCCACCAGCAGAGCAGGGGGGAACACTGAAGCTTTCTTT.

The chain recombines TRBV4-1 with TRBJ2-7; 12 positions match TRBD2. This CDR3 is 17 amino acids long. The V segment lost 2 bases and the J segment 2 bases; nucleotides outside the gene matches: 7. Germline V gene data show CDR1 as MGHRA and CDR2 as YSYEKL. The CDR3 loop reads CASSQRQGLAGTYEQYF. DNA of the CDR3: TGCGCCAGCAGCCAACGACAAGGACTAGCGGGAACCTACGAGCAGTACTTC.

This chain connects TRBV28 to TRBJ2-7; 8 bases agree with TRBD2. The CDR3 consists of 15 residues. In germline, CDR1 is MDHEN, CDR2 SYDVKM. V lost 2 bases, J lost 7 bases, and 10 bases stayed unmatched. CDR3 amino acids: CASSLPPAGVWEQYF. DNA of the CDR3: TGTGCCAGCAGTTTACCGCCAGCGGGAGTATGGGAGCAGTACTTC.

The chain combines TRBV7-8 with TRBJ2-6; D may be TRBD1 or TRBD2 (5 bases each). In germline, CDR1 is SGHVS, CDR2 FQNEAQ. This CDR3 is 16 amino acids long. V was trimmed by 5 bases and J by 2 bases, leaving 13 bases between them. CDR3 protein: CASSVTTGAGANVLTF. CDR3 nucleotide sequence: TGTGCCAGCAGCGTGACTACAGGCGCTGGGGCCAACGTCCTGACTTTC. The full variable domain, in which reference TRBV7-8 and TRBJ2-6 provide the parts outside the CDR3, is GAGVSQSPRYKVAKRGQDVALRCDPISGHVSLFWYQQALGQGPEFLTYFQNEAQLDKSGLPSDRFFAERPEGSVSTLKIQRTQQEDSAVYLCASSVTTGAGANVLTFGAGSRLTVL.

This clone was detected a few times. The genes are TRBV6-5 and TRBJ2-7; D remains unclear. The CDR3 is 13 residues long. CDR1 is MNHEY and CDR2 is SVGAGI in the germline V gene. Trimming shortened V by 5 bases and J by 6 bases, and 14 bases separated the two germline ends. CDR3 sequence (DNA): TGTGCCAGCAGTCAAACACGATCCCTCGAGCAGTACTTC. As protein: CASSQTRSLEQYF.

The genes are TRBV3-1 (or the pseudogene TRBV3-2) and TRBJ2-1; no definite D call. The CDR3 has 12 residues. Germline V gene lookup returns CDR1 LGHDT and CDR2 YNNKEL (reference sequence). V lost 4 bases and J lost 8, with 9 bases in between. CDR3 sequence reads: CASSPLFDEQFF. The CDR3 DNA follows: TGTGCCAGCAGCCCCCTTTTTGATGAGCAGTTCTTC.

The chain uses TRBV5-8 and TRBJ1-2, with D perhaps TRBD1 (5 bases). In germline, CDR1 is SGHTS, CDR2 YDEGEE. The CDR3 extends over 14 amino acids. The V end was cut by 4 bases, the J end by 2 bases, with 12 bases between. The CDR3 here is CASSKRGVNYGYTF. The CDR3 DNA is TGTGCCAGCAGCAAGAGGGGCGTAAACTATGGCTACACCTTC.

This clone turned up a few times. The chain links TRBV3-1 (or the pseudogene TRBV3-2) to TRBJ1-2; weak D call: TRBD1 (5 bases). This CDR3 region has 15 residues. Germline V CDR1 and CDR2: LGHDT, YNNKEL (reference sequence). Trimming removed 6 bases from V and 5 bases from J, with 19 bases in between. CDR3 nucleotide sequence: TGTGCCAGCAGTGCCTACGGGACGGAGGAATATGGCTACACCTTC. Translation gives CASSAYGTEEYGYTF.